Each of the 2 T cell receptor beta chains below was sequenced from the same sample in a study of blood T cells in healthy people across ages. Using a J-beta primer mix together with a sample-barcoded 5' primer, a second PCR was run for about 6 to 11 cycles. TCRdb independently ran MiXCR on the 5' RACE reads; one entry per CDR3 protein. The sample lists about 1.5 million distinct CDR3 sequences; roughly 43% were seen once. Sequenced input: blood. These receptors were taken from a young woman in good health.

This clonotype was observed a handful of times. The rearrangement links TRBV6-1 to TRBJ1-5; perhaps TRBD1 as D (6 bases). This CDR3 has 14 amino acids. Germline V gene lookup returns CDR1 MNHNS and CDR2 SASEGT. Trimming pared 7 bases from V and 5 bases from J, leaving 15 bases between. CDR3 nucleotides: TGTGCCAGCACTTTAGGGGGGTATTATCAGCCCCAGCATTTT. The encoded protein is CASTLGGYYQPQHF.

This clonotype has just a few counts. The chain links TRBV25-1 to TRBJ2-5; D might be TRBD1 or TRBD2, each matching 5 bases. Looked up from germline, CDR1 is MGHDK and CDR2 is SYGVNS. Trimming left V 3 bases short and J 5 bases short, with 25 bases between. CDR3 length: 18 amino acids. Here the CDR3 DNA reads TGTGCCAGCAGTGATGGCGTTGAGGTGGGGTTGGGACGGGAGACCCAGTACTTC. It translates to CASSDGVEVGLGRETQYF.